This T cell receptor (beta chain) was recorded in a study of long-term antiretroviral therapy in people with HIV. Overall study findings and caveats: Dominance of pre-ART expanded clones persisted, fluctuating and often declining after ART. HIV repertoires covered narrower CDR3 length ranges than controls did.

In the case of this clone: The antigen is undetermined.

Two or more post-ART PBMC samples, plus at least one pre-ART sample, were available for each donor. HIV-positive participants were all treated in the United States. V shed 2 bases and J 1 base; nucleotides not matched to a gene: 12. The CDR3 loop spans 18 amino acids. Germline CDR1 is LGHNA and CDR2 is YSLEER. The assay used was immunoSEQ (version v3.0), run at survey level. Generated by immunoSEQ multiplex PCR, the TCRdb table keeps only in-frame clones and is missing some. Of 15,000 to 20,000 clones listed, approximately 79% are singletons. Sequenced material: unsorted PBMCs, taken 2.3 years after starting antiretroviral therapy. This chain links TRBV4-3 with TRBJ2-7; 9 bases are a match to TRBD1. This receptor was taken from a woman in her thirties or forties with HIV. The CDR3 DNA is TGCGCCAGCAGCCAATTGCTACAGGGGACAGGGAGATCCTACGAGCAGTACTTC. This translates into CASSQLLQGTGRSYEQYF.